This TCR beta chain was observed in a study of molecular identifiers for immune sequencing clone quantification. This clonotype rates as medium-sized (0.01 to 0.1%). Between the trimmed V and J ends, which lost 3 bases and 1 base, there was a span of 15 bases. CDR3 length equals 16 residues. Germline CDR1 is LGHNA and CDR2 is YNFKEQ. TCRdb itself ran the PCR reads through MiXCR, one entry per CDR3 protein. The sample carries around 2,400 distinct CDR3 sequences, 15% to 20% recorded once. This clonotype was sampled from a human donor in good health. Some libraries in this study had Jurkat cell RNA spiked in. Input material: naive CD8+ T cells from blood, with Jurkat cell RNA spiked in. Subset in this sample: FACS-sorted CD8+CD4-CCR7+CD45RA+ naive T cells. The chain recombines TRBV4-2 with TRBJ2-5, with a weak D call TRBD2 (5 bases). The CDR3 loop reads CASSHDLLDSQETQYF. In DNA form, the CDR3 reads TGTGCCAGCAGCCATGACTTACTGGACTCCCAAGAGACCCAGTACTTC.